The rows below give T cell receptor beta chains drawn from one sample of a study of PD-1 blockade in classical Hodgkin lymphoma. Profiling relied on immunoSEQ multiplex PCR, and the TCRdb table lists in-frame clones only, not all of them. The sample has 100,000 or so clones; 90% are singletons. Sample: peripheral blood mononuclear cells (PBMCs), taken before the fourth cycle of nivolumab. The receptors were sampled from a human donor with classical Hodgkin lymphoma. Both conserved end residues are part of each CDR3. A D gene is named only where the DNA matches it firmly. The size entry is marked missing in some rows and otherwise reads once, few, many or a size class.

>-|15|TRBJ1-2|-|TRBV6-6
CASAERVLSLVGYTF
TGTGCCAGCGCCGAGAGGGTTTTGAGCTTGGTGGGCTACACCTTC
>TRBD1|14|TRBJ1-2|-|TRBV6-5
CASSSYGTGSGYTF
TGTGCCAGCAGCTCCTACGGGACAGGGTCTGGCTACACCTTC
>TRBD1|15|TRBJ2-7|-|TRBV11-1
CASSRGRGSSYEQYF
TGTGCCAGCAGCCGCGGCAGGGGGAGCTCCTACGAGCAGTACTTC
>-|13|TRBJ1-4|-|TRBV9
CASSVDQSGSLFF
TGTGCCAGCAGCGTAGATCAGTCAGGCTCCCTGTTTTTT
>-|15|TRBJ2-2|-|TRBV6-1
CASSVRGELTGELFF
TGTGCCAGCAGTGTAAGGGGGGAGCTCACCGGGGAGCTGTTTTTT
>-|15|TRBJ1-2|-|TRBV11-2
CASSIDSPRGYGYTF
TGTGCCAGCAGCATCGACTCACCCCGGGGGTATGGCTACACCTTC
>TRBD2|15|TRBJ2-5|-|TRBV29-1
CSVSGGIRPQETQYF
TGCAGCGTTAGCGGGGGGATTAGACCCCAAGAGACCCAGTACTTC
>TRBD1|15|TRBJ2-3|-|TRBV15
CATSRVTGVTNTQYF
TGTGCCACCAGCAGAGTCACAGGGGTGACAAATACGCAGTATTTT
>TRBD1|16|TRBJ1-5|-|TRBV11-2
CASRARRQGGCQPQHF
TGTGCCAGCAGAGCTCGACGGCAGGGGGGTTGTCAGCCCCAGCATTTT
>-|13|TRBJ1-1|-|TRBV9
CASSVLSSHEAFF
TGTGCCAGCAGCGTATTATCCAGCCATGAAGCTTTCTTT
>TRBD2|14|TRBJ2-3|-|TRBV27
CASTLRGVQDTQYF
TGTGCCAGCACCCTGCGGGGGGTCCAAGATACGCAGTATTTT
>TRBD1|15|TRBJ1-4|-|TRBV19
CASSGSGQGEEKLFF
TGTGCCAGTAGTGGGAGCGGACAGGGCGAGGAAAAACTGTTTTTT
>-|17|TRBJ2-3|-|TRBV11-2
CASSPLGGGHSTDTQYF
TGTGCCAGCAGCCCCCTGGGTGGGGGGCACAGCACAGATACGCAGTATTTT
>-|10|TRBJ2-4|-|TRBV29-1
CSVGENIQYF
TGCAGCGTTGGGGAGAACATTCAGTACTTC
>-|14|TRBJ1-5|-|TRBV14
CASSALGGNQPQHF
TGTGCCAGCAGCGCGCTCGGGGGTAATCAGCCCCAGCATTTT
>TRBD1|15|TRBJ2-7|-|TRBV19
CASSTPRDRAYEQYF
TGTGCCAGTAGTACTCCCCGGGACAGAGCCTACGAGCAGTACTTC
>TRBD1|13|TRBJ2-7|-|TRBV10-3
CAVGQGDTYEQYF
TGTGCCGTCGGACAGGGGGACACCTACGAGCAGTACTTC
>TRBD2|17|TRBJ2-2|-|TRBV6-4
CASSAELAGRNTGELFF
TGTGCCAGCAGTGCTGAATTAGCGGGGAGGAACACCGGGGAGCTGTTTTTT
>-|17|TRBJ1-4|-|TRBV4-2
CASSPLGEGATNEKLFF
TGTGCCAGCAGCCCCCTTGGAGAGGGGGCAACTAATGAAAAACTGTTTTTT
>TRBD2|15|TRBJ2-3|-|TRBV6-5
CASRKLAGDTDTQYF
TGTGCCAGCAGAAAACTAGCGGGGGACACAGATACGCAGTATTTT
>TRBD2|16|TRBJ2-1|-|TRBV4-3
CASSQAGTSIRNEQFF
TGCGCCAGCAGCCAAGCCGGGACTAGCATCCGCAATGAGCAGTTCTTC
>TRBD2|22|TRBJ2-7|-|TRBV14
CASSQEERPGLAGSRRPYEQYF
TGTGCCAGCAGCCAAGAGGAAAGACCGGGACTAGCGGGGTCCCGGCGCCCCTACGAGCAGTACTTC
>TRBD2|14|TRBJ2-1|few|TRBV19
CASSSGGYYNEQFF
TGTGCCAGCTCTAGCGGGGGATACTACAATGAGCAGTTCTTC
>TRBD1|14|TRBJ2-7|-|TRBV6-5
CASRLRTGSYEQYF
TGTGCCAGCAGACTTCGGACAGGGTCCTACGAGCAGTACTTC
>-|14|TRBJ1-1|-|TRBV11-3
CASSFGGPNTEAFF
TGTGCCAGCAGCTTCGGGGGGCCGAACACTGAAGCTTTCTTT
>-|15|TRBJ1-3|-|TRBV30
CAWSVPVGAGNTIYF
TGTGCCTGGAGTGTACCTGTGGGAGCTGGAAACACCATATATTTT
>-|16|TRBJ1-2|-|TRBV19
CASSPRGGASNYGYTF
TGTGCCAGTAGTCCCCGGGGGGGGGCGTCTAACTATGGCTACACCTTC
>-|13|TRBJ1-4|-|TRBV4-2
CASPQGYEGKLFF
TGTGCCAGCCCCCAGGGGTATGAGGGAAAACTGTTTTTT
>-|14|TRBJ1-1|-|TRBV18
CASSPISRDREAFF
TGTGCCAGCTCACCTATATCTAGGGACCGTGAAGCTTTCTTT
>-|17|TRBJ1-4|few|TRBV11-2
CASSQGLPTATNEKLFF
TGTGCCAGCAGCCAAGGGCTACCCACCGCAACTAATGAAAAACTGTTTTTT
>-|13|TRBJ2-3|-|TRBV29-1
CSVVVSSTDTQYF
TGCAGCGTTGTGGTCAGCAGCACAGATACGCAGTATTTT
>-|13|TRBJ1-1|-|TRBV9
CASSLTPIAEAFF
TGTGCCAGCAGCCTCACACCCATCGCTGAAGCTTTCTTT
>TRBD1|15|TRBJ2-7|-|TRBV7-8
CASSLALAGGYEQYF
TGTGCCAGCAGCTTAGCGCTGGCAGGGGGCTACGAGCAGTACTTC
>-|13|TRBJ2-7|-|TRBV6-1
CASMLSGAYEQYF
TGTGCCAGCATGCTAAGCGGCGCCTACGAGCAGTACTTC
>TRBD1|15|TRBJ1-6|-|TRBV12-5
CASGLDRGYNSPLHF
TGTGCTAGTGGCCTGGACAGGGGCTATAATTCACCCCTCCACTTT
>-|13|TRBJ1-3|-|TRBV19
CASSNRAGNTIYF
TGTGCCAGTAGTAACAGGGCTGGAAACACCATATATTTT
>TRBD1|14|TRBJ2-7|-|TRBV10-3
CAISVRDRAYEQYF
TGTGCCATCAGTGTCAGGGACAGGGCCTACGAGCAGTACTTC